Sequencing of this T cell receptor beta chain was carried out in a study of read filtering for tumor transcriptome and immune sequencing. This CDR3 is built from 13 residues. Germline loops: CDR1 SNHLY, CDR2 FYNNEI. After removal of 6 bases from V and 6 bases from J, the junction contained 6 bases not matched to a gene. This clonotype showed up many times. Every patient had bone marrow sampled while the disease was active. From roughly 400 ng of RNA, a library with molecular barcoded alpha/delta and beta/gamma adaptors was made. TCRdb passed the reads through MiXCR, listing each CDR3 protein once. The sample consists of under 80,000 distinct CDR3 sequences, around 18% of them appearing once.

Sample: a population of CD138-negative cells sorted from bone marrow. The chain links TRBV2 to TRBJ1-2; TRBD1 matches at 8 bases. This TCR derives from a donor aged 40 or over with multiple myeloma. CDR3 nucleotide sequence: TGTGCCAGCAGCGTTACAGGGGGAAATGGCTACACCTTC. The encoded protein is CASSVTGGNGYTF. Drawing the rest from reference TRBV2 and TRBJ1-2, the complete variable domain is EPEVTQTPSHQVTQMGQEVILRCVPISNHLYFYWYRQILGQKVEFLVSFYNNEISEKSEIFDDQFSVERPDGSNFTLKIRSTKLEDSAMYFCASSVTGGNGYTFGSGTRLTVV.